The text below deals with one TCR beta chain. Its antigen is currently unknown. Method: immunoSEQ multiplex PCR; TCRdb's copy keeps in-frame clones and lacks some. The sample has under 20,000 clones, more than 65% seen once. The sample comes from a study of somatic mutations in cytotoxic T cells in rheumatoid arthritis. The wider study: A roughly 30 ml EDTA sample of patient blood was drawn right after diagnosis, before any treatment. Study-level results: Exceedance of 20% of CD8+ cells by the largest CD8+ clone occurred in about an eighth of the roughly 60 patients. With age, CD8+ clonality increased in rheumatoid arthritis patients, whereas no such increase appeared in healthy controls.

Trimming at V came to 5 bases and at J to 3 bases, leaving 9 bases not matched to a gene. The CDR3 consists of 15 residues. The germline V gene has CDR1 MDHEN and CDR2 SYDVKM. Flow cytometry served to check the purity of CD4+ and CD8+ cells, which were isolated by positive magnetic bead selection. The chain recombines TRBV28 with TRBJ2-7; 8 bases agree with TRBD1. Material for sequencing was CD8+ T cells sorted from blood. This TCR derives from an adult with rheumatoid arthritis. The CDR3 bases are TGTGCCAGCAGTCCCACAGGACAGGGAGGCTACGAGCAGTACTTC. This translates into CASSPTGQGGYEQYF.